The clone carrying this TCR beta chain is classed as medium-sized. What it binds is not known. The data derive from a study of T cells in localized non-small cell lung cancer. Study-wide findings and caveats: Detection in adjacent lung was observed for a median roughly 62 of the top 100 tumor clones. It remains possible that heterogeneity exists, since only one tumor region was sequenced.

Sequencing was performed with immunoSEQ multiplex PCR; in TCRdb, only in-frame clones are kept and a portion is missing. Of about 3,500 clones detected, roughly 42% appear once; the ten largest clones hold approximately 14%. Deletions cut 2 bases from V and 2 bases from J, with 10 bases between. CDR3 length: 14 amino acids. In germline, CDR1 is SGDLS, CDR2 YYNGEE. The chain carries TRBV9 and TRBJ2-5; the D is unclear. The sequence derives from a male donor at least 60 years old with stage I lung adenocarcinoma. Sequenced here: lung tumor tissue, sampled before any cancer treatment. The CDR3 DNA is TGTGCCAGCAGCGTCGGATACGTACAAGAGACCCAGTACTTC. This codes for CASSVGYVQETQYF.